The 17 T cell receptor beta chains given below trace back to one sample, sequenced in a study of identical twins (TCRdb year 2016). Receptor libraries were prepared by 5' RACE. Sequencing used an Illumina HiSeq 2000. Clones were called with MiXCR by TCRdb after fastp trimmed the public reads at Q25, and only in-frame beta chains were retained. Each record represents a unique CDR3 protein, reported with the most common genes and DNA among its rows. The sample table holds 450,000 or so distinct CDR3 sequences, of which approximately 14% were seen once. The ten top clones hold approximately 0.52% of the sample. This sample was shared with a second study, whose subject was yellow fever vaccine responses in identical twins.

Sequenced sample: CD4+ T cells sorted from blood. The source of these receptors is a young woman in good health.

This clonotype was observed a few times. The V call is TRBV20-1, the J call TRBJ2-3; 8 bases fit TRBD1. V shed 4 bases and J 4 bases; nucleotides not matched to a gene: 7. The CDR3 consists of 14 residues. The germline CDR1 and CDR2 sequences are DFQATT and SNEGSKA (reference sequence). Written as DNA, the CDR3 is TGCAGTGCTACTCCAGGGGGCCCACCAGATACGCAGTATTTT. Translating gives CSATPGGPPDTQYF.

The rearrangement links TRBV7-3 to TRBJ2-1; the match to TRBD2 covers 9 bases. V dropped 5 bases and J dropped 10; count of bases not matched to a gene: 9. The CDR3 contains 14 residues. Germline CDR1 reads SGHTA; CDR2 reads FQGTGA. The CDR3 DNA is TGTGCCAGCAGCCCAGTAGCGGGGGTGTGGGAGCAGTTCTTC. Encoded protein: CASSPVAGVWEQFF.

This clonotype has ten or more counts. This chain links TRBV5-1 with TRBJ2-6; D gene uncertain. CDR1 and CDR2 from the germline V gene are SGHRS and YFSETQ. V was shortened by 0 bases and J by 0 bases, with 10 bases between the two germline ends. The CDR3 spans 17 residues. The CDR3 protein is CASSLDGVGSGANVLTF. CDR3 bases: TGCGCCAGCAGCTTGGACGGAGTTGGCTCTGGGGCCAACGTCCTGACTTTC.

This clonotype occurred a few times. The chain uses TRBV7-2 and TRBJ2-7; D might be TRBD2 (5 bases). Per the germline V gene, CDR1 is SGHTA and CDR2 is FQGNSA. The V end lost 5 bases, the J end lost 5 bases, and 16 bases lay between the germline ends. The CDR3 covers 14 residues. Here the CDR3 reads CASSLLPGSDEQYF. The CDR3 DNA reads as TGTGCCAGCAGCCTGCTGCCGGGGAGCGACGAGCAGTACTTC.

This clonotype has just a few counts. The rearrangement uses TRBV2 and TRBJ2-5; weak D call: TRBD1 (5 bases). The germline gives CDR1 SNHLY, CDR2 FYNNEI. V gave up 7 bases and J gave up 3 bases, with 12 bases separating them. The CDR3 totals 13 residues. The CDR3 sequence is CASNQVREETQYF. Here the CDR3 DNA reads TGTGCCAGCAACCAGGTCAGGGAAGAGACCCAGTACTTC. The whole variable domain, remainder taken from reference TRBV2 and TRBJ2-5, is EPEVTQTPSHQVTQMGQEVILRCVPISNHLYFYWYRQILGQKVEFLVSFYNNEISEKSEIFDDQFSVERPDGSNFTLKIRSTKLEDSAMYFCASNQVREETQYFGPGTRLLVL.

In its sample, this clonotype was seen a few times. The V and J genes are TRBV10-3 and TRBJ2-5; a possible D gene is TRBD2 (5 bases). V lost 0 bases to trimming and J lost 5 bases, with 10 bases between them. The CDR3 has 14 residues. In germline, CDR1 is ENHRY, CDR2 SYGVKD. The CDR3 loop reads CAISESAEVETQYF. CDR3 in DNA: TGTGCCATCAGTGAGTCAGCGGAGGTGGAGACCCAGTACTTC.

This clonotype was seen more than once but under ten times. The chain employs TRBV7-2 and TRBJ2-7; the D gene is possibly TRBD1 (5 bases). The V and J ends lost 5 bases and 5 bases respectively, with 10 bases between them. CDR1 SGHTA and CDR2 FQGNSA come from the germline V gene. This CDR3 is 12 amino acids long. This chain's CDR3 is CASSRQRNEQYF. CDR3 nucleotides: TGTGCCAGCAGCCGACAGCGTAACGAGCAGTACTTC.

At least ten counts were recorded for this clonotype. The chain couples TRBV6-1 to TRBJ2-5; possibly TRBD1 for D (6 bases). Trimming pared 7 bases from V and 0 bases from J, leaving 15 bases between. The CDR3 runs to 15 residues. Germline V gives CDR1 MNHNS, CDR2 SASEGT. The CDR3 DNA reads TGTGCCAGCAAGGCCTTAAGGGGGTACCAAGAGACCCAGTACTTC. Its translation: CASKALRGYQETQYF.

The sample holds a few counts of this clonotype. The genes are TRBV2 and TRBJ2-4; 9 bases are a match to TRBD1. The junction had 10 bases not matched to a gene; V was cut back by 5 bases and J by 8 bases. Germline-derived CDR1 and CDR2 are SNHLY and FYNNEI. The CDR3 covers 15 residues. The CDR3 here is CASSRDRDGRYIQYF. Here the CDR3 DNA reads TGTGCCAGCAGTCGGGACAGGGATGGGCGTTACATTCAGTACTTC.

This clonotype was counted only a few times. The chain combines TRBV29-1 with TRBJ2-5; 8 nucleotides align to TRBD2. V lost 6 bases to trimming and J lost 2 bases; unmatched junction nucleotides: 8. This CDR3 has 14 amino acids. Germline CDR1 is SQVTM and CDR2 is ANQGSEA. In DNA form, the CDR3 reads TGCAGCGTCCAACGTGGGACTAGACAAGAGACCCAGTACTTC. Protein: CSVQRGTRQETQYF.

V and J are TRBV27 and TRBJ2-3; D tentatively reads TRBD1 or TRBD2 (5 bases each). This CDR3 has 16 amino acids. Per germline, CDR1 MNHEY and CDR2 SMNVEV (reference sequence). V lost 2 bases and J lost 3, with 15 bases in between. The CDR3 nucleotides read TGTGCCAGCAGTTTAGGCTTCGGGGCTACTACAGATACGCAGTATTTT. This encodes CASSLGFGATTDTQYF.

The rearrangement links TRBV10-3 to TRBJ2-3; 7 bases fit TRBD2. The CDR3 is 16 amino acids. CDR1 is ENHRY, CDR2 SYGVKD, per germline. The junction had 11 bases not matched to a gene; V was cut back by 3 bases and J by 5 bases. The DNA for the CDR3 is TGTGCCATCAGTGAACGGGGGGTACCCGGGGAAGATACGCAGTATTTT. Translating it yields CAISERGVPGEDTQYF.

The chain is built from TRBV29-1 and TRBJ2-5; no firm D call. In germline, CDR1 is SQVTM, CDR2 ANQGSEA. The CDR3 spans 13 residues. V was pared by 3 bases and J by 4 bases, with 12 bases between. CDR3 sequence: CSVEDMTAETQYF. The CDR3 region has the DNA TGCAGCGTTGAGGATATGACCGCAGAGACCCAGTACTTC.

This clonotype has more than one count but fewer than ten. J is TRBJ2-5 and V is TRBV27; no clear D. Trimming stripped 5 bases from V and 0 bases from J, with 7 bases between. CDR1 is MNHEY, CDR2 SMNVEV, per germline (reference sequence). The CDR3 spans 13 residues. The DNA of the CDR3 is TGTGCCAGCAGTACCCGCCACCAAGAGACCCAGTACTTC. It translates to CASSTRHQETQYF.

The chain couples TRBV6-1 to TRBJ2-5, with D unclear. Per germline, CDR1 MNHNS and CDR2 SASEGT. V lost 7 bases, J lost 4 bases, and 19 bases lay in between. The CDR3 is 15 amino acids. Here the CDR3 reads CASMYSVTSGETQYF. The CDR3 nucleotides read TGTGCCAGCATGTACAGTGTCACCTCGGGAGAGACCCAGTACTTC.

This clonotype was recorded at least ten times. This chain joins TRBV20-1 and TRBJ1-1; D gene unclear. Trimming removed 3 bases from V and 4 bases from J, with 9 bases in between. The CDR3 is made up of 12 amino acids. The germline CDR1 and CDR2 sequences are DFQATT and SNEGSKA (reference sequence). The DNA of the CDR3 is TGCAGTGCTAGTCAACATGCCACTGAAGCTTTCTTT. Encoded protein: CSASQHATEAFF.

This clonotype was seen many times. The gene calls are TRBV7-2 and TRBJ2-1; no clear D gene. The CDR3 extends over 15 amino acids. Trimming shortened V by 0 bases and J by 5 bases, and 11 bases separated the two germline ends. The germline gives CDR1 SGHTA, CDR2 FQGNSA. The CDR3 DNA follows: TGTGCCAGCAGCTTAGCGGCTAGTGACCACAATGAGCAGTTCTTC. As protein: CASSLAASDHNEQFF.